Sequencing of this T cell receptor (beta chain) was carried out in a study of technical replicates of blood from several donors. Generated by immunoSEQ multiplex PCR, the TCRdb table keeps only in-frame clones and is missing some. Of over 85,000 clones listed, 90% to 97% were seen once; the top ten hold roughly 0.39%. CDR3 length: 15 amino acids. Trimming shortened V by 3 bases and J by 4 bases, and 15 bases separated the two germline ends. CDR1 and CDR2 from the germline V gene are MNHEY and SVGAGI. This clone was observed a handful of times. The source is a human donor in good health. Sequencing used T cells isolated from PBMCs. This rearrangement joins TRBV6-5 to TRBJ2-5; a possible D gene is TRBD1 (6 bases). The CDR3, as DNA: TGTGCCAGCAGTTATTCAATCTTAGGGGGAGAGACCCAGTACTTC. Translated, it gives CASSYSILGGETQYF.